This TCR beta chain comes out of a study of response to subunit inactivated influenza vaccine. This CDR3 comprises 17 residues. Germline V gene lookup returns CDR1 SGHTA and CDR2 FQGNSA. The V and J ends lost 3 bases and 0 bases, in that order; junction bases with no gene match: 7. TCRdb used MiXCR to reprocess the RT-PCR reads, holding one entry per CDR3 protein. Here the sample spans about 780,000 distinct CDR3 sequences, about 18% being singletons. As concerns this clonotype: Its antigen is undetermined.

Study conclusions and caveats: Authors suggested seasonal influenza vaccinations each recruit few new T cells.

V usage is TRBV7-2 and J usage is TRBJ2-1; 8 bases are shared with TRBD2. The sequence derives from a man aged 50 or older who received an inactivated influenza vaccine. Source: PBMCs from blood, taken 4 to 6 days after vaccination. The CDR3: CASSFRTSHSSYNEQFF. CDR3 sequence (DNA): TGTGCCAGCAGCTTTCGGACTAGCCACAGCTCCTACAATGAGCAGTTCTTC.